This TCR beta chain came from a study of identifying expanded T cells in peripheral blood. Comments on this clone: Its antigen is undetermined.

Assay: immunoSEQ multiplex PCR; the TCRdb copy retains only in-frame clones and omits some. The table shows around 84,000 clones, with about 90% occurring only once. Study observations and caveats: Differentially abundant clones: around 1.2 between replicates, about 17 at around 2 weeks, 19 at four. Across healthy donors, higher total template counts meant significantly greater approximately two-week count variance.

This sequence originates from a person between 18 and 75 years old in good health. What was sequenced was blood.

CDR3 sequence: CASSLAETGTEAFF. The CDR3 DNA follows: TGTGCCAGCAGCTTAGCGGAGACAGGTACTGAAGCTTTCTTT. This chain joins TRBV7-6 and TRBJ1-1; the D gene is possibly TRBD1 (6 bases). Per the germline V gene, CDR1 is SGHVS and CDR2 is FNYEAQ. V was clipped by 0 bases and J by 5 bases, with 10 bases between them. The CDR3 consists of 14 residues.